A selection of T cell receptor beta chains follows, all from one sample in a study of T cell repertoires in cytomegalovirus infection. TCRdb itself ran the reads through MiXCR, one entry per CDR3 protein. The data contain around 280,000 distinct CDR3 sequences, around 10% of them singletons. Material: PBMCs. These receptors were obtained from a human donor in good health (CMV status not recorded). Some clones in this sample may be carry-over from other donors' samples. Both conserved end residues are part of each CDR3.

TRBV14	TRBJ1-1	CASSPRGIGTEAFF
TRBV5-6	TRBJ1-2	CASSLTTANYGYTF
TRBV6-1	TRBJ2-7	CASERRGYEQYF
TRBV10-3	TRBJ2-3	CASRAGAPDTQYF
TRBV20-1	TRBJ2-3	CSAPQGGPTDTQYF
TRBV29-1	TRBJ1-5	CSAAGGGNQPQHF
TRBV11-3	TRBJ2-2	CASSSQSSGRTGNTGELFF
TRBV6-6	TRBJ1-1	CASSYGRAEAFF
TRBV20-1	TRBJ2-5	CSAREQLKQETQYF
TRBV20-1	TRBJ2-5	CSARGQGLETQYF
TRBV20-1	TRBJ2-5	CSARAPTETQYF
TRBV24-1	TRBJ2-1	CATSDQAGNAYNEQFF
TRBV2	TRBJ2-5	CASSGHLQETQYF
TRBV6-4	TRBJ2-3	CASSDSKADTQYF